These 17 T cell receptor beta chains were sequenced from one sample in a study of OX40 agonist ivuxolimab in advanced cancers. Repertoires were generated with immunoSEQ multiplex PCR, while TCRdb's copy carries only in-frame clones and drops some. The table records 91,000 or so clones, roughly 95% of them present only once. The source was CD4+ or CD8+ T cells sorted from blood, collected in a trial of the OX40 agonist ivuxolimab. Receptors were obtained from an adult with an advanced solid tumor such as melanoma, head and neck, liver or kidney cancer.

The chain uses TRBV30 and TRBJ2-1; 8 bases agree with TRBD2. This CDR3 is built from 16 residues. From germline, CDR1 is GTSNPN and CDR2 SVGIG (reference sequence). V was clipped by 4 bases and J by 4 bases; unmatched bases: 12. The CDR3 bases are TGTGCCTGGAAGTTATCGGGAGGGGGATTTTACAATGAGCAGTTCTTC. Residues: CAWKLSGGGFYNEQFF. Together with reference TRBV30 and TRBJ2-1, the CDR3 gives the full variable domain: SQTIHQWPATLVQPVGSPLSLECTVEGTSNPNLYWYRQAAGRGLQLLFYSVGIGQISSEVPQNLSASRPQDRQFILSSKKLLLSDSGFYLCAWKLSGGGFYNEQFFGPGTRLTVL.

CDR3 coding DNA: TGTGCCAGCAGCTTAACCGGGACTAGCGGGGGGGCTGACACAGATACGCAGTATTTT. Its protein product is CASSLTGTSGGADTDTQYF. The genes are TRBV7-9 and TRBJ2-3; 16 bases map to TRBD2. This CDR3 region has 19 residues. Germline loops: CDR1 SEHNR, CDR2 FQNEAQ (reference sequence). The V and J ends lost 2 bases and 2 bases, in that order; junction bases with no gene match: 7.

The V gene is TRBV19, the J gene TRBJ1-4, with unresolved D. V lost 5 bases to trimming and J lost 0 bases, with 13 bases between them. The CDR3 is made up of 16 amino acids. Per the germline V gene, CDR1 is LNHDA and CDR2 is SQIVND (reference sequence). The CDR3 DNA is TGTGCCAGTAGTGGGTCGTACGCGGCAACTAATGAAAAACTGTTTTTT. Amino acids: CASSGSYAATNEKLFF.

The rearrangement links TRBV10-2 to TRBJ1-3, with TRBD1 matching 10 bases. This CDR3 has 13 residues. V was clipped by 6 bases and J by 4 bases; unmatched bases: 0. The V gene's germline CDR1 is WSHSY and CDR2 SAAADI. The CDR3 DNA sequence: TGCGCCAGCAGGGGACAGGGGGGAAACACCATATATTTT. This encodes CASRGQGGNTIYF.

V usage is TRBV4-1 and J usage is TRBJ2-7, with TRBD2 matching over 8 bases. This CDR3 contains 18 residues. Germline V CDR1 and CDR2: MGHRA, YSYEKL. J lost 6 bases, V lost 2 bases, and 18 bases had no gene match. In DNA form, the CDR3 reads TGCGCCAGCAGCCAACTAGCCCTACTCGGGGGGGCCGGGGGCGAGCAGTACTTC. Its protein product is CASSQLALLGGAGGEQYF.

The chain employs TRBV5-1 and TRBJ1-5, with 8 nucleotides matching TRBD1. The CDR3 is 15 amino acids. With 4 bases clipped from V and 1 base from J, the junction kept 4 bases outside the gene matches. The germline CDR1 and CDR2 sequences are SGHRS and YFSETQ. As DNA, the CDR3 is TGCGCCAGCAGCCAGACAGGGGAAAGCAATCAGCCCCAGCATTTT. Translating it yields CASSQTGESNQPQHF.

V gene TRBV18 combines with J gene TRBJ2-7; 14 nucleotides line up with TRBD2. In germline, CDR1 is KGHSH, CDR2 LQKENI. With 5 bases clipped from V and 6 bases from J, the junction kept 9 bases outside the gene matches. There are 16 residues in the CDR3. The CDR3, as DNA: TGTGCCAGCTCATCTTTTCCGGGACTAGCGGGAGCCGAGCAGTACTTC. Amino acids: CASSSFPGLAGAEQYF.

This clone was seen a single time. DNA for the CDR3: TGTGCCAGCAGCTTAGGCGTTAACTATGGCTACACCTTC. It yields the protein CASSLGVNYGYTF. The chain joins TRBV7-2 to TRBJ1-2, with no clear D. The germline gives CDR1 SGHTA, CDR2 FQGNSA. V was clipped by 1 base and J by 1 base, with 4 bases between them. CDR3 length equals 13 residues. The variable domain in full, with the rest retrieved from reference TRBV7-2 and TRBJ1-2, is GAGVSQSPSNKVTEKGKDVELRCDPISGHTALYWYRQSLGQGLEFLIYFQGNSAPDKSGLPSDRFSAERTGGSVSTLTIQRTQQEDSAVYLCASSLGVNYGYTFGSGTRLTVV.

The V and J genes are TRBV19 and TRBJ2-1, with D hard to call. CDR1 is LNHDA and CDR2 is SQIVND in the germline V gene (reference sequence). This CDR3 comprises 17 residues. V shed 3 bases and J shed 4 bases, with 19 bases lying between them. The chain's CDR3 is CASSIIGSPQTYNEQFF. The CDR3 coding sequence is TGTGCCAGTAGTATTATTGGCAGCCCTCAGACTTACAATGAGCAGTTCTTC.

The J gene is TRBJ1-3, the V gene TRBV5-4, with D possibly TRBD1 on 5 matching bases. The length of the CDR3 is 15 residues. The V gene's germline CDR1 is SGHNT and CDR2 YYREEE (reference sequence). V shed 4 bases and J shed 2 bases, with 13 bases lying between them. CDR3 DNA: TGTGCCAGCAGCCGATTCCAAGGGGCTGGAAACACCATATATTTT. Protein sequence: CASSRFQGAGNTIYF.

This clone has just one count. The rearrangement links TRBV18 to TRBJ1-5, with D perhaps matching TRBD1 (5 bases). The V end lost 5 bases, the J end lost 2 bases, and 22 bases lay between the germline ends. This CDR3 has 18 amino acids. The germline CDR1 and CDR2 sequences are KGHSH and LQKENI. The CDR3 DNA reads as TGTGCCAGCTCATCCGACTATTTAGGGGTCGGAGGCAATCAGCCCCAGCATTTT. Amino acids: CASSSDYLGVGGNQPQHF.

V is TRBV7-2 and J is TRBJ2-5; D possibly corresponds to TRBD2 (5 bases). This CDR3 is built from 13 residues. V lost 5 bases and J lost 5, with 12 bases in between. In germline, CDR1 is SGHTA, CDR2 FQGNSA. The CDR3, as DNA: TGTGCCAGCAGCCCTGGACTCACGGAGACCCAGTACTTC. Amino acid sequence: CASSPGLTETQYF. Full variable domain (outside the CDR3, taken from reference TRBV7-2 and TRBJ2-5): GAGVSQSPSNKVTEKGKDVELRCDPISGHTALYWYRQSLGQGLEFLIYFQGNSAPDKSGLPSDRFSAERTGGSVSTLTIQRTQQEDSAVYLCASSPGLTETQYFGPGTRLLVL.

This chain connects TRBV30 to TRBJ1-2; D is ambiguous. The CDR3 length is 14 residues. The germline V gene has CDR1 GTSNPN and CDR2 SVGIG (reference sequence). The germline V and J ends were trimmed by 5 bases and 7 bases, with 20 bases remaining between them. The CDR3: CAWAGSRAAAGYTF. The CDR3 DNA reads as TGTGCCTGGGCGGGTAGCCGGGCAGCCGCTGGCTACACCTTC.

This clone appeared a single time. J is TRBJ2-3 and V is TRBV6-6; 7 bases are a match to TRBD1. Germline V gives CDR1 MNHNY, CDR2 SVGAGI (reference sequence). J gave up 2 bases and V 5 bases, and 7 bases lay outside the gene matches. This CDR3 comprises 15 residues. CDR3 bases: TGTGCCAGCAGTCCGCCGGGACAGTTCACAGATACGCAGTATTTT. This codes for CASSPPGQFTDTQYF.

The chain recombines TRBV9 with TRBJ2-1, with TRBD2 identical over 14 bases. The CDR3 length is 15 residues. V shed 0 bases and J 10 bases; nucleotides not matched to a gene: 3. Germline CDR1 SGDLS, CDR2 YYNGEE. The CDR3 loop is CASSVETSGRGEQFF. In DNA form, the CDR3 reads TGTGCCAGCAGCGTAGAGACTAGCGGGAGGGGGGAGCAGTTCTTC.

The rearrangement joins TRBV5-1 to TRBJ1-2; no firm D call. The germline V gene encodes CDR1 SGHRS and CDR2 YFSETQ. The CDR3 is 18 residues long. The V end lost 3 bases, the J end lost 2 bases, and 23 bases lay between the germline ends. CDR3: CASSSRTWGFRGNYGYTF. CDR3 nucleotides: TGCGCCAGCAGCTCCCGGACGTGGGGTTTCCGGGGAAACTATGGCTACACCTTC.

The chain recombines TRBV6-5 with TRBJ2-7; possibly TRBD1 for D (5 bases). V lost 1 base, J lost 1 base, and 8 bases lay in between. This CDR3 spans 14 amino acids. The germline CDR1 and CDR2 sequences are MNHEY and SVGAGI. The CDR3 reads CASSYLSGSYEQYF. CDR3 DNA sequence: TGTGCCAGCAGTTACTTGTCAGGGTCCTACGAGCAGTACTTC.